These 27 T cell receptor beta chains were sequenced from one sample in a study of blood T cell repertoires in COVID-19. Sequencing used immunoSEQ multiplex PCR; TCRdb keeps in-frame clones, though not all of them. The data show fewer than 250,000 clones, approximately 80% seen once. The specimen was peripheral blood. The receptors were gathered from a woman over 75 with acute or convalescent COVID-19.

The V and J genes are TRBV19 and TRBJ1-5, with TRBD1 as a possible D gene (6 bases). Trimming took off 8 bases at V and 6 bases at J, with 14 bases between the two ends. Germline V gene data show CDR1 as LNHDA and CDR2 as SQIVND (reference sequence). This CDR3 spans 13 amino acids. The CDR3 bases are TGTGCCAGTTCAACGGACAGTTTTCAGCCCCAGCATTTT. This sequence encodes CASSTDSFQPQHF. Variable domain in full (rest from reference TRBV19 and TRBJ1-5): DGGITQSPKYLFRKEGQNVTLSCEQNLNHDAMYWYRQDPGQGLRLIYYSQIVNDFQKGDIAEGYSVSREKKESFPLTVTSAQKNPTAFYLCASSTDSFQPQHFGDGTRLSIL.

CDR3 sequence: CASSDLAGGLDEQYF. In DNA, the CDR3 is TGTGCCAGCAGCGATCTAGCGGGGGGGCTTGACGAGCAGTACTTC. The rearrangement links TRBV11-2 to TRBJ2-7; 12 bases are shared with TRBD2. Looked up from germline, CDR1 is SGHAT and CDR2 is FQNNGV. The CDR3 is 15 amino acids. The V gene end was trimmed by 5 bases and the J gene end by 5 bases; junction bases not matched to a gene: 7.

This clone was recorded only once. The chain recombines TRBV6-2 or TRBV6-3 with TRBJ2-7; tentatively, D is TRBD1 (6 bases). Germline V gene lookup returns CDR1 MNHEY and CDR2 SVGEGT. V was shortened by 3 bases and J by 5 bases, with 14 bases between the two germline ends. This CDR3 region has 14 residues. In DNA form, the CDR3 reads TGTGCCAGCAGTTATTTGGGGGCGATTAACGAGCAGTACTTC. Translating gives CASSYLGAINEQYF.

The CDR3 reads CASSVQGTYEQYF. The DNA of the CDR3 is TGTGCCAGTAGTGTACAGGGTACCTACGAGCAGTACTTC. This chain joins TRBV19 and TRBJ2-7; D possibly corresponds to TRBD1 (6 bases). V was pared by 5 bases and J by 2 bases, with 10 bases between. The CDR3 spans 13 residues. Germline-derived CDR1 and CDR2 are LNHDA and SQIVND (reference sequence).

This clone occurred once. This CDR3 is CASSLAETTLWNTEAFF. The CDR3 bases are TGTGCCAGCAGCTTGGCCGAGACTACCCTTTGGAACACTGAAGCTTTCTTT. The chain couples TRBV5-4 to TRBJ1-1, with D unclear. Germline CDR1 SGHNT, CDR2 YYREEE (reference sequence). V dropped 0 bases and J dropped 1 base, with 16 bases sitting between them. This CDR3 is 17 amino acids long. Full variable domain (missing parts from reference TRBV5-4 and TRBJ1-1): ETGVTQSPTHLIKTRGQQVTLRCSSQSGHNTVSWYQQALGQGPQFIFQYYREEENGRGNFPPRFSGLQFPNYSSELNVNALELDDSALYLCASSLAETTLWNTEAFFGQGTRLTVV.

The chain has TRBV19 and TRBJ2-1; D is unresolved. Deletions cut 1 base from V and 9 bases from J, with 10 bases between. Germline V lookup: CDR1 LNHDA, CDR2 SQIVND (reference sequence). This CDR3 spans 13 amino acids. The CDR3 nucleotides read TGTGCCAGTAGTATAGGCGAAGTCGGTGAGCAGTTCTTC. This gives the protein CASSIGEVGEQFF.

This clone was seen a few times. The chain has TRBV7-5 and TRBJ1-2. TRBV7-5 is noted as a pseudogene. This CDR3 region has 12 residues. CDR3 DNA: TGTGCCAGAAGCTTAAGGAGTCGTAGGTACACCTTC. It translates to CARSLRSRRYTF.

This chain uses TRBV13 with TRBJ2-7; 8 bases map to TRBD1. Germline V gene lookup returns CDR1 PRHDT and CDR2 FYEKMQ (reference sequence). The CDR3 has 13 amino acids. V was clipped by 4 bases and J by 5 bases; unmatched bases: 4. The CDR3 DNA sequence: TGTGCCAGCAGCTCAGACAGGGGCCACGAGCAGTACTTC. It yields the protein CASSSDRGHEQYF.

This clone was found a few times. This chain connects TRBV6-7 to TRBJ1-1; TRBD1 matches 7 bases. TRBV6-7 is annotated as an ORF whose role is uncertain. J gave up 3 bases and V 0 bases, and 13 bases lay outside the gene matches. This CDR3 has 18 residues. The CDR3 here is CASSYSTDRPFGDTEAFF. The CDR3 bases are TGTGCCAGCAGTTACTCCACGGACAGGCCCTTCGGGGACACTGAAGCTTTCTTT.

The chain is built from TRBV11-2 and TRBJ1-4; D is perhaps TRBD1 (5 bases). The germline gives CDR1 SGHAT, CDR2 FQNNGV. The V and J ends lost 5 bases and 4 bases respectively, with 14 bases between them. The length of the CDR3 is 15 residues. CDR3 sequence (DNA): TGTGCCAGCAGCCTCCCTGGGGCCGGTAATGAAAAACTGTTTTTT. Protein: CASSLPGAGNEKLFF.

The CDR3 DNA follows: TGTGCCTGGAGTGCAGGGGTCGATCAGCCCCAGCATTTT. Protein product: CAWSAGVDQPQHF. This rearrangement joins TRBV30 to TRBJ1-5; D is perhaps TRBD1 (6 bases). The CDR3 is made up of 13 amino acids. Germline values: CDR1 GTSNPN, CDR2 SVGIG (reference sequence). V lost 1 base to trimming and J lost 5 bases, with 9 bases between them.

The chain combines TRBV27 with TRBJ2-7, with D perhaps matching TRBD2 (5 bases). This CDR3 contains 14 residues. Per the germline V gene, CDR1 is MNHEY and CDR2 is SMNVEV (reference sequence). The V gene lost 5 bases and the J gene lost 0 bases, with 11 bases spanning the gap. This chain's CDR3 is CASSPQAGSYEQYF. The CDR3 DNA reads TGTGCCAGCAGTCCCCAGGCGGGCTCCTACGAGCAGTACTTC.

The chain couples TRBV19 to TRBJ2-5, with D possibly being TRBD2 (6 bases). The CDR3 covers 16 residues. V was shortened by 3 bases and J by 2 bases, with 16 bases between the two germline ends. CDR1 LNHDA and CDR2 SQIVND come from the germline V gene (reference sequence). CDR3 sequence: CASSIPHSGMQETQYF. DNA for the CDR3: TGTGCCAGTAGTATTCCCCATAGCGGTATGCAAGAGACCCAGTACTTC.

This clone occurred a few times. This sequence joins TRBV27 and TRBJ1-1; possibly TRBD1 for D (5 bases). Trimming cost V 6 bases and J 1 base, with 15 bases left between them. CDR1 is MNHEY, CDR2 SMNVEV, per germline (reference sequence). The CDR3 is made up of 15 amino acids. The CDR3 coding sequence is TGTGCCAGCAGACAACTACAGGTCCAGAACACTGAAGCTTTCTTT. It codes for CASRQLQVQNTEAFF.

The J gene is TRBJ1-1, the V gene TRBV30; 7 bases match TRBD1. Unmatched junction bases numbered 4, after V lost 1 base and J lost 5 bases. Germline V CDR1 and CDR2: GTSNPN, SVGIG (reference sequence). The CDR3 sequence is 13 residues long. As DNA, the CDR3 is TGTGCCTGGAGTGGTCAGGGGGGAACTGAAGCTTTCTTT. Translated, it gives CAWSGQGGTEAFF.

The table lists this clone with a few counts. The chain employs TRBV27 and TRBJ2-5; D may be TRBD2 (6 bases). Germline-derived CDR1 and CDR2 are MNHEY and SMNVEV (reference sequence). V shed 4 bases and J shed 2 bases, with 11 bases lying between them. The CDR3 is made up of 14 amino acids. As DNA, the CDR3 is TGTGCCAGCAGTTCGGGACTCTGGCAAGAGACCCAGTACTTC. Its translation is CASSSGLWQETQYF.

This clone was seen only once. Other nucleotide sequences in the sample specify the same CDR3. The chain is built from TRBV6-5 and TRBJ2-2; possible D gene TRBD2, 5 bases. Trimming took off 5 bases at V and 5 bases at J, with 12 bases between the two ends. Germline V gene sequence: CDR1 MNHEY, CDR2 SVGAGI. There are 14 residues in the CDR3. In nucleotides, the CDR3 is TGTGCCAGCAGTCCCACTCGCGGGACCGGGGAGCTGTTTTTT. Its translation: CASSPTRGTGELFF.

The rearrangement joins TRBV19 to TRBJ1-2, with D perhaps matching TRBD1 (5 bases). Germline V CDR1 and CDR2: LNHDA, SQIVND (reference sequence). V lost 7 bases to trimming and J lost 2 bases, with 20 bases between them. This CDR3 is built from 16 residues. DNA for the CDR3: TGTGCCAGTACGCCTAGTGCAGGGTACCACAACTATGGCTACACCTTC. This gives the protein CASTPSAGYHNYGYTF.

With respect to this clone: The sample carries other DNA sequences with the same CDR3. The J gene is TRBJ1-2, the V gene TRBV2; D perhaps matches TRBD1 (6 bases). V lost 4 bases and J 6 bases, leaving 9 bases between the germline ends. The CDR3 consists of 12 residues. Germline CDR1 is SNHLY and CDR2 is FYNNEI. This chain's CDR3 is CASSVYRDGYTF. CDR3 DNA: TGTGCCAGCAGTGTCTACAGGGATGGCTACACCTTC. The whole variable domain, remainder taken from reference TRBV2 and TRBJ1-2, is EPEVTQTPSHQVTQMGQEVILRCVPISNHLYFYWYRQILGQKVEFLVSFYNNEISEKSEIFDDQFSVERPDGSNFTLKIRSTKLEDSAMYFCASSVYRDGYTFGSGTRLTVV.

This sequence joins TRBV27 and TRBJ2-3; possibly TRBD1 for D (6 bases). There are 14 residues in the CDR3. Trimming left V 3 bases short and J 2 bases short, with 9 bases between. Germline V lookup: CDR1 MNHEY, CDR2 SMNVEV (reference sequence). This CDR3 reads CASSFQGNTDTQYF. The CDR3 DNA is TGTGCCAGCAGTTTTCAGGGGAACACAGATACGCAGTATTTT.

This chain links TRBV28 with TRBJ1-5; the match to TRBD1 covers 7 bases. The length of the CDR3 is 16 residues. With V trimmed by 6 bases and J by 2 bases, 10 bases remained unmatched. The germline CDR1 and CDR2 sequences are MDHEN and SYDVKM. The CDR3: CASSPDRTLGNQPQHF. In DNA, the CDR3 is TGTGCCAGCAGCCCGGACAGGACTCTTGGCAATCAGCCCCAGCATTTT.

This chain joins TRBV3-1 (or the pseudogene TRBV3-2) and TRBJ2-7; a possible D gene is TRBD2 (6 bases). The CDR3 sequence is 19 residues long. Trimming removed 1 base from V and 4 bases from J, with 26 bases in between. The germline gives CDR1 LGHDT, CDR2 YNNKEL (reference sequence). CDR3 residues: CASSQVLLAGGPNIYEQYF. The CDR3 nucleotides read TGTGCCAGCAGCCAAGTTCTCCTAGCCGGAGGGCCGAATATTTACGAGCAGTACTTC.

The rearrangement links TRBV24-1 to TRBJ1-2; 9 positions match TRBD1. CDR3 length: 14 residues. CDR1 and CDR2 (germline): KGHDR, SFDVKD. J was trimmed by 5 bases and V by 3 bases; bases with no gene match: 3. The CDR3: CATSDKGTGYGYTF. The CDR3 DNA is TGTGCCACCAGTGATAAAGGGACAGGGTATGGCTACACCTTC.

The rearrangement uses TRBV6-2 or TRBV6-3 and TRBJ1-3; 7 positions match TRBD1. The CDR3 contains 16 residues. The germline V gene encodes CDR1 MNHEY and CDR2 SVGEGT. Germline trimming cut 5 bases from V and 2 bases from J; bases unmatched to any gene: 9. In DNA form, the CDR3 reads TGTGCCAGCAGTCGAACCGCAGGGGGTACTGGAAACACCATATATTTT. It encodes CASSRTAGGTGNTIYF.

The V call is TRBV19, the J call TRBJ1-1, with D perhaps TRBD1 (5 bases). Germline CDR1 and CDR2: LNHDA and SQIVND (reference sequence). The CDR3 runs 14 residues. Deletions cut 7 bases from V and 0 bases from J, with 12 bases between. CDR3 in DNA: TGTGCCAGTAAACCCCAGGGCGTGAACACTGAAGCTTTCTTT. Protein: CASKPQGVNTEAFF.

This clone was observed a single time. The genes are TRBV7-9 and TRBJ2-3; 8 positions match TRBD2. The CDR3 extends over 16 amino acids. Trimming cost V 6 bases and J 3 bases; bases outside gene matches: 11. Germline-derived CDR1 and CDR2 are SEHNR and FQNEAQ (reference sequence). CDR3 DNA sequence: TGTGCCAGCAGTCGTATAGCGGGGACCGGGACAGATACGCAGTATTTT. Encoded protein: CASSRIAGTGTDTQYF. The variable domain in full, with the rest retrieved from reference TRBV7-9 and TRBJ2-3, is DTGVSQNPRHKITKRGQNVTFRCDPISEHNRLYWYRQTLGQGPEFLTYFQNEAQLEKSRLLSDRFSAERPKGSFSTLEIQRTEQGDSAMYLCASSRIAGTGTDTQYFGPGTRLTVL.

The chain employs TRBV7-3 and TRBJ1-1; D is ambiguous. This CDR3 has 11 amino acids. The ends were cut back, 1 base at V and 7 bases at J, with 4 bases in the middle. Germline-derived CDR1 and CDR2 are SGHTA and FQGTGA. The CDR3 loop reads CASSLNGEAFF. The CDR3 region has the DNA TGTGCCAGCAGCTTAAACGGTGAAGCTTTCTTT. Full variable domain (remainder filled in from reference TRBV7-3 and TRBJ1-1): GAGVSQTPSNKVTEKGKYVELRCDPISGHTALYWYRQSLGQGPEFLIYFQGTGAADDSGLPNDRFFAVRPEGSVSTLKIQRTERGDSAVYLCASSLNGEAFFGQGTRLTVV.